This TCR beta chain comes out of a study of T cells in Graves' hyperthyroidism and ophthalmopathy (dated by TCRdb to between 2019 and 2020). For the study in its entirety: Peripheral blood was collected at initial diagnosis, before any treatment. The approximately 97 discovery patients were randomly divided into training and test sets at a 7:3 ratio. The paper reports TCR Vbeta CDR3 sequencing of some 140 peripheral blood samples: approximately 41 ophthalmopathy, fewer than 80 hyperthyroidism and approximately 17 progressor patients. To identify TCR V-J signatures that set the groups apart, the researchers used a discovery cohort of more than 95 patients, made up of 40 to 45 with Graves' ophthalmopathy and about 55 with stable Graves' hyperthyroidism. After blood sampling, hyperthyroidism patients were treated with methimazole at a starting dose of 30 mg daily, and ophthalmopathy patients were treated with high-dose intravenous methylprednisolone. An independent validation cohort of fewer than 20 hyperthyroidism patients and about 16 patients who later progressed to ophthalmopathy tested prospective prediction of ophthalmopathy. In about 6 Graves' hyperthyroidism patients, the study also compared T-cell repertoires from thyroid tissue with T-cell repertoires from blood. Study-wide conclusions, independent of this receptor: A model built on a 13 V-J signature distinguished ophthalmopathy from stable hyperthyroidism, reaching 85% to 90% sensitivity and 81.08% specificity in cross-validation and 80%/75% in testing. Blood samples also contained most of the expanded thyroid clonotypes (frequency above 0.001), which suggests that blood repertoires may reflect thyroid immune responses. No statistical method was used to fix the sample size in advance, and group allocation was not hidden from the investigators. During validation, the model predicted progression to ophthalmopathy a median of about 6.3 months ahead of onset, with more than 60% sensitivity and around 73% specificity.

To note about this clonotype: The target of this receptor is not known. Nothing much larger sits one base from this clone, and base qualities are not available.

The TCR beta CDR3 regions were amplified from the RNA transcripts. The TCR CDR3 was subjected to a first round of RT-PCR using the HTBI primer set and the Qiagen OneStep RT-PCR kit. The libraries were constructed in a second round of multiplex PCR and then size-selected and purified. Sequencing of the libraries was done on an Illumina HiSeq2000 using paired-end 100 bp reads. On the authors' methods: SOAPnuke was used to process the raw data, with reads discarded if the reads contained adapters or uncalled bases, had a mean Phred below 15, or lacked an exact constant-primer or identifier match. High-quality paired reads were merged with COPE v1.2.5, and unique nucleotide sequences were defined as clonotypes. Clonotypes were aligned to IMGT TRBV, TRBD and TRBJ reference segments using MiTCR v1.1. The analysis included only V-J combinations with a frequency above 0.0001, which together covered about 99% of the repertoires. A TCS score was defined as the ratio between F50 (clonal expansion) and ExV (chaos), using BLOSUM62-based TCRdist between CDR3 peptides within each V-J. Welch's t-statistics and random forest reduced just over 500 V-J features to roughly 13, which were used in a naive Bayes classifier (R e1071). Through fastp at Q25 and MiXCR, TCRdb rebuilt clones from the public reads, retaining in-frame beta chains. Each CDR3 protein appears once, grouped with its most common genes and DNA. TCRdb, rather than the study authors, made the V and J calls. This sample has 360,000 or so distinct CDR3 sequences in its table, and about 19% of those were observed once. The leading ten clones occupy about 3.5% of the sample.

Stable Graves' hyperthyroidism was defined as the absence of progression to ophthalmopathy over 18 months of follow-up. Hyperthyroidism patients were newly diagnosed, with disease duration under 2 months, and aged 18 to 65 years. Patients with uncontrolled infections, other autoimmune diseases, pregnancy or lactation were excluded. Diagnoses were established on the basis of clinical symptoms, serum thyroxine and TRAb, thyroid ultrasound, and orbital computed tomography. PBMCs were isolated from approximately 10 ml of fresh peripheral blood by Ficoll-Paque density gradient centrifugation. Total RNA was extracted using Trizol reagent, and RNA quality was assessed on an Agilent 2100 Bioanalyzer. The source material was blood. The TCR sequence derives from a woman aged 18-29 years with Graves' hyperthyroidism.

The CDR3 sequence is CASSRDGGGSYEQYF. The DNA sequence is TGTGCCAGCAGTCGGGACGGAGGGGGCTCCTACGAGCAGTACTTC. The chain is assembled from TRBV6-1 and TRBJ2-7, with the D call tentatively TRBD1 or TRBD2, each fitting 6 bases. CDR1 and CDR2, per the germline V gene, are MNHNS and SASEGT. The junction carries 14 bases between V and J, which are trimmed by 5 bases and 0 bases respectively. Its CDR3 holds 15 amino acids, cysteine through phenylalanine. The retained sequence is limited to the CDR3, 45 bases, with the frame set at the first base.